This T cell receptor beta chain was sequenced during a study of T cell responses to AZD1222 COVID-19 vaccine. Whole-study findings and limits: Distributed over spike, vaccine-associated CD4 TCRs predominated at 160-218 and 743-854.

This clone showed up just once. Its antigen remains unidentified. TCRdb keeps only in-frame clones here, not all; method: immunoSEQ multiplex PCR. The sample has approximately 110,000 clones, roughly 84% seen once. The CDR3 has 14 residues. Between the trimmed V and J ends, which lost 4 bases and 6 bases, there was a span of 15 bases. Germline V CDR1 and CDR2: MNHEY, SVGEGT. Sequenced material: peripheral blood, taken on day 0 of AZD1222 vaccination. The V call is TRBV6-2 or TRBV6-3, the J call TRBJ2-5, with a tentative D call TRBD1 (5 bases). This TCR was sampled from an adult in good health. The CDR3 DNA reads TGTGCCAGCAGTTCCATACTTATGGGGCAGACCCAGTACTTC. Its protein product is CASSSILMGQTQYF.